This TCR beta chain came from a study of blood T cell repertoires in COVID-19. On the study more broadly: Acute-phase and convalescent COVID-19 samples originated in the United States, Italy and Spain.

Losses at the gene ends were 8 bases for V and 3 bases for J; bases not matched to a gene: 3. The CDR3 runs to 12 residues. Germline V gives CDR1 MNHEY, CDR2 SMNVEV (reference sequence). The assay was immunoSEQ multiplex PCR, and TCRdb's table has in-frame clones only and misses some. Of roughly 150,000 clones in the sample, 88% were seen once. Specimen: peripheral blood. The chain is built from TRBV27 and TRBJ2-7, with 8 nucleotides matching TRBD1. The receptor was derived from a woman in her sixties or seventies with acute or convalescent COVID-19. The CDR3 spells CASGTGGYEQYF. The CDR3 bases are TGTGCCAGCGGTACAGGGGGCTACGAGCAGTACTTC.